The 30 T cell receptor beta chains listed next were all sequenced from one sample in a study of graft-versus-host responses after intestinal transplantation. Which antigens these TCRs recognize remains unknown. TCRdb's copy holds only in-frame clones and misses some; the assay was immunoSEQ multiplex PCR. This table has approximately 130,000 clones, about 92% appearing once. This sample comprised unstimulated CD4+ T cells sorted from spleen or lymph node cells, obtained before intestinal transplant. These receptors were taken from a human donor who received an intestinal transplant.

This sequence joins TRBV13 and TRBJ1-1, with a weak D call TRBD1 (5 bases). CDR1 and CDR2 from the germline V gene are PRHDT and FYEKMQ (reference sequence). The CDR3 covers 18 residues. V dropped 5 bases and J dropped 1 base, with 23 bases sitting between them. CDR3 DNA sequence: TGTGCCAGCAGCAGCTTAGGGGATGGGGCAGGGTCGAACACTGAAGCTTTCTTT. It encodes CASSSLGDGAGSNTEAFF.

The genes are TRBV5-5 and TRBJ2-5; D gene ambiguous. CDR3 length equals 15 residues. Trimming cost V 4 bases and J 2 bases, with 15 bases left between them. The germline V gene encodes CDR1 SGHKS and CDR2 YYEKEE (reference sequence). The CDR3 nucleotides read TGTGCCAGCAGCCCCCAAATCTTAACTCAAGAGACCCAGTACTTC. Translating it yields CASSPQILTQETQYF.

The J gene is TRBJ1-2, the V gene TRBV9, with 10 bases identical to TRBD1. V trimming: 3 bases; J trimming: 4 bases; junction bases outside the gene matches: 6. CDR3 length: 15 amino acids. Germline CDR1 and CDR2: SGDLS and YYNGEE. DNA of the CDR3: TGTGCCAGCAGCGACCGGGACAGGGGCTCCTATGGCTACACCTTC. It yields the protein CASSDRDRGSYGYTF.

This clone was found once. The chain carries TRBV18 and TRBJ2-1; D not resolved. CDR1 and CDR2 from the germline V gene are KGHSH and LQKENI. The CDR3 is 13 residues long. V was trimmed by 3 bases and J by 8 bases, leaving 11 bases between them. The CDR3 DNA reads as TGTGCCAGCTCACCTACACTTGAGGATGAGCAGTTCTTC. Its translation is CASSPTLEDEQFF.

The chain is built from TRBV7-3 and TRBJ1-6, with 9 bases fitting TRBD1. The CDR3 runs to 18 residues. V lost 5 bases to trimming and J lost 9 bases; unmatched junction nucleotides: 17. CDR1 SGHTA and CDR2 FQGTGA come from the germline V gene. The CDR3 DNA reads as TGTGCCAGCAGCGAAACAGGGGGCTACGGCGGATTGGTTTCACCCCTCCACTTT. Its translation: CASSETGGYGGLVSPLHF.

The gene calls are TRBV7-9 and TRBJ1-2; D may be TRBD1 (6 bases). The length of the CDR3 is 16 residues. V lost 5 bases and J lost 4, with 20 bases in between. Germline CDR1 is SEHNR and CDR2 is FQNEAQ (reference sequence). The CDR3: CASSTPSGAGSYGYTF. In nucleotides, the CDR3 is TGTGCCAGCAGCACCCCCTCGGGGGCTGGGAGCTATGGCTACACCTTC.

This chain connects TRBV30 to TRBJ1-6; tentative D call: TRBD1 (5 bases). In germline, CDR1 is GTSNPN, CDR2 SVGIG (reference sequence). This CDR3 spans 14 amino acids. The V gene lost 3 bases and the J gene lost 7 bases, with 13 bases spanning the gap. CDR3 loop: CAWRTPRANSPLHF. CDR3 coding DNA: TGTGCCTGGAGAACCCCCAGGGCGAATTCACCCCTCCACTTT.

The gene calls are TRBV15 and TRBJ1-4; possibly TRBD1 for D (5 bases). V dropped 0 bases and J dropped 2 bases, with 10 bases sitting between them. The CDR3 runs 16 residues. Germline CDR1 and CDR2: LNHNV and YYDKDF (reference sequence). The CDR3 here is CATSRDRWGTNEKLFF. CDR3 nucleotides: TGTGCCACCAGCAGAGATCGGTGGGGGACTAATGAAAAACTGTTTTTT.

This chain uses TRBV2 with TRBJ1-5; 10 bases are shared with TRBD1. The CDR3 has 16 residues. J was trimmed by 7 bases and V by 5 bases; bases with no gene match: 11. The germline V gene has CDR1 SNHLY and CDR2 FYNNEI. The CDR3 is CASSPRDRGPGQPQHF. The CDR3 nucleotides are TGTGCCAGCAGTCCACGTGACAGGGGGCCGGGGCAGCCCCAGCATTTT.

The chain is built from TRBV9 and TRBJ1-3; D unclear. The germline CDR1 and CDR2 sequences are SGDLS and YYNGEE. V was cut by 1 base and J by 2 bases, with 10 bases left in between. The CDR3 spans 15 residues. CDR3 region: CASSVISEPGNTIYF. In DNA, the CDR3 is TGTGCCAGCAGCGTAATTTCAGAGCCTGGAAACACCATATATTTT.

The genes are TRBV2 and TRBJ1-5, with D tentatively TRBD1 (5 bases). The CDR3 extends over 13 amino acids. V was cut by 7 bases and J by 7 bases, with 14 bases left in between. Germline assignment: CDR1 SNHLY and CDR2 FYNNEI. CDR3 residues: CASTLQGGQPQHF. The CDR3 DNA follows: TGTGCCAGCACGCTCCAGGGTGGCCAGCCCCAGCATTTT.

This rearrangement joins TRBV14 to TRBJ1-2; possible D gene TRBD1, 5 bases. Looked up from germline, CDR1 is SGHDN and CDR2 is FVKESK. This CDR3 spans 12 amino acids. The V and J ends lost 4 bases and 4 bases respectively, with 7 bases between them. The CDR3 region is CASSPQGYGYTF. CDR3 bases: TGTGCCAGCAGCCCTCAGGGCTATGGCTACACCTTC.

The chain links TRBV18 to TRBJ2-3; D is tentatively TRBD1 or TRBD2 (5 bases each). Trimming pared 3 bases from V and 6 bases from J, leaving 19 bases between. The CDR3 is 16 residues long. CDR1 and CDR2 (germline): KGHSH, LQKENI. The CDR3 DNA sequence: TGTGCCAGCTCACCTTCAGGGACGGACCCAAGGGATACGCAGTATTTT. Translated: CASSPSGTDPRDTQYF. Using reference TRBV18 and TRBJ2-3 for the parts outside the CDR3, the full variable domain is NAGVMQNPRHLVRRRGQEARLRCSPMKGHSHVYWYRQLPEEGLKFMVYLQKENIIDESGMPKERFSAEFPKEGPSILRIQQVVRGDSAAYFCASSPSGTDPRDTQYFGPGTRLTVL.

The chain employs TRBV6-5 and TRBJ1-5; D unclear. Trimming cost V 6 bases and J 3 bases, with 15 bases left between them. This CDR3 has 15 amino acids. Germline V gene sequence: CDR1 MNHEY, CDR2 SVGAGI. This chain's CDR3 is CASREGGIANQPQHF. CDR3 coding DNA: TGTGCCAGCAGGGAGGGAGGGATCGCCAATCAGCCCCAGCATTTT.

The V gene is TRBV7-8, the J gene TRBJ2-7, with D unclear. Germline loops: CDR1 SGHVS, CDR2 FQNEAQ. V was shortened by 1 base and J by 2 bases, with 9 bases between the two germline ends. CDR3 length equals 14 residues. The CDR3 sequence: CASSLDSDTYEQYF. The DNA of the CDR3 is TGTGCCAGCAGCTTAGACAGCGATACCTACGAGCAGTACTTC.

The chain carries TRBV7-8 and TRBJ1-4; D might be TRBD1 (6 bases). CDR1 is SGHVS and CDR2 is FQNEAQ in the germline V gene. CDR3 length equals 15 residues. Trimming left V 0 bases short and J 8 bases short, with 13 bases between. CDR3 DNA: TGTGCCAGCAGCTTAGCTCGGACAGTTGGGGAAAAACTGTTTTTT. Amino acid sequence: CASSLARTVGEKLFF.

The chain employs TRBV7-7 and TRBJ2-3; D remains unclear. The CDR3 runs 12 residues. Trimming shortened V by 3 bases and J by 8 bases, and 9 bases separated the two germline ends. Germline CDR1 is SSHAT and CDR2 is FNYEAQ (reference sequence). The CDR3 reads CASSFNSATQYF. CDR3 bases: TGTGCCAGCAGCTTTAATTCGGCTACGCAGTATTTT.

This chain connects TRBV6-5 to TRBJ1-2, with 7 positions matching TRBD1. CDR3 size: 14 residues. The germline V gene has CDR1 MNHEY and CDR2 SVGAGI. Unmatched junction bases numbered 7, after V lost 6 bases and J lost 3 bases. CDR3 amino acids: CASSQAQGHYGYTF. The DNA of the CDR3 is TGTGCCAGCAGCCAAGCACAGGGGCACTATGGCTACACCTTC.

The chain links TRBV30 to TRBJ2-1; D may correspond to TRBD1 or TRBD2 (6 bases each). Germline V lookup: CDR1 GTSNPN, CDR2 SVGIG (reference sequence). CDR3 length equals 15 residues. V dropped 0 bases and J dropped 4 bases, with 13 bases sitting between them. The CDR3 DNA reads as TGTGCCTGGAGTGTACGGGGGCCCCGTTACAATGAGCAGTTCTTC. Translated: CAWSVRGPRYNEQFF. Full variable domain (missing parts from reference TRBV30 and TRBJ2-1): SQTIHQWPATLVQPVGSPLSLECTVEGTSNPNLYWYRQAAGRGLQLLFYSVGIGQISSEVPQNLSASRPQDRQFILSSKKLLLSDSGFYLCAWSVRGPRYNEQFFGPGTRLTVL.

The V call is TRBV7-3, the J call TRBJ1-6; no clear D gene. CDR3 length equals 14 residues. Per germline, CDR1 SGHTA and CDR2 FQGTGA. The V gene lost 4 bases and the J gene lost 11 bases, with 15 bases spanning the gap. The CDR3 spells CASSSAAGGTPLHF. DNA for the CDR3: TGTGCCAGCAGCTCCGCCGCAGGAGGGACACCCCTCCACTTT.

The chain employs TRBV6-5 and TRBJ2-2, with D perhaps TRBD2 (6 bases). This CDR3 has 13 residues. From germline, CDR1 is MNHEY and CDR2 SVGAGI. The V end lost 4 bases, the J end lost 5 bases, and 8 bases lay between the germline ends. CDR3 DNA sequence: TGTGCCAGCAGTTGGCGGGGAACCGGGGAGCTGTTTTTT. Its translation: CASSWRGTGELFF.

A few counts support this clone. The CDR3 region is CAWNWRLSNTQYF. Written as DNA, the CDR3 is TGTGCCTGGAACTGGCGCCTCTCCAATACGCAGTATTTT. This rearrangement joins TRBV30 to TRBJ2-3, with D unresolved. The CDR3 is made up of 13 amino acids. The germline CDR1 and CDR2 sequences are GTSNPN and SVGIG (reference sequence). V was clipped by 4 bases and J by 7 bases, with 15 bases between them.

The rearrangement uses TRBV30 and TRBJ1-5; no clear D gene. Trimming shortened V by 1 base and J by 1 base, and 2 bases separated the two germline ends. The CDR3 length is 12 residues. Per germline, CDR1 GTSNPN and CDR2 SVGIG (reference sequence). The CDR3 protein is CAWSGSNQPQHF. Here the CDR3 DNA reads TGTGCCTGGAGTGGCAGCAATCAGCCCCAGCATTTT. Using reference TRBV30 and TRBJ1-5 for the parts outside the CDR3, the full variable domain is SQTIHQWPATLVQPVGSPLSLECTVEGTSNPNLYWYRQAAGRGLQLLFYSVGIGQISSEVPQNLSASRPQDRQFILSSKKLLLSDSGFYLCAWSGSNQPQHFGDGTRLSIL.

This clone was seen once. The rearrangement links TRBV4-1 to TRBJ1-6; TRBD1 agrees at 8 bases. Per germline, CDR1 MGHRA and CDR2 YSYEKL. Trimming cost V 3 bases and J 6 bases; bases outside gene matches: 7. The CDR3 is 16 residues long. CDR3 DNA: TGCGCCAGCAGCCACCCCCGGGACAGGATTAATTCACCCCTCCACTTT. It yields the protein CASSHPRDRINSPLHF.

The V call is TRBV5-1, the J call TRBJ2-6; 7 bases agree with TRBD2. CDR1 and CDR2 (germline): SGHRS, YFSETQ. The CDR3 runs to 18 residues. V shed 5 bases and J 0 bases; nucleotides not matched to a gene: 11. The CDR3 nucleotides read TGCGCCAGCAGAAAAGCGGGATATACGAGCTCTGGGGCCAACGTCCTGACTTTC. Amino acids: CASRKAGYTSSGANVLTF.

The V and J genes are TRBV11-2 and TRBJ2-7, with 8 bases lining up with TRBD1. CDR3 size: 15 residues. CDR1 and CDR2 (germline): SGHAT, FQNNGV. Trimming cost V 2 bases and J 4 bases; bases outside gene matches: 7. The DNA of the CDR3 is TGTGCCAGCAGCTTATGGCCGCAGGGGGCGTACGAGCAGTACTTC. This sequence encodes CASSLWPQGAYEQYF.

The chain is built from TRBV13 and TRBJ2-7; 11 nucleotides agree with TRBD2. After removal of 3 bases from V and 4 bases from J, the junction contained 2 bases not matched to a gene. Per germline, CDR1 PRHDT and CDR2 FYEKMQ (reference sequence). The CDR3 runs 14 residues. The CDR3 DNA reads TGTGCCAGCAGCTTTAGCGGGGGGGCTTACGAGCAGTACTTC. It specifies CASSFSGGAYEQYF.

The chain links TRBV5-1 to TRBJ1-1; D uncertain. Germline V gene sequence: CDR1 SGHRS, CDR2 YFSETQ. The CDR3 consists of 12 residues. V shed 0 bases and J shed 7 bases, with 7 bases lying between them. CDR3 sequence reads: CASSLEWGEAFF. In nucleotides, the CDR3 is TGCGCCAGCAGCTTGGAATGGGGTGAAGCTTTCTTT.

The sample holds a few counts of this clone. The chain uses TRBV11-3 and TRBJ1-3; no clear D gene. CDR3 length: 14 residues. Per germline, CDR1 SGHNT and CDR2 YENEEA. Trimming took off 5 bases at V and 7 bases at J, with 15 bases between the two ends. The CDR3 nucleotides are TGTGCCAGCAGCCCCCGTGTACGGGAGAACACCATATATTTT. This codes for CASSPRVRENTIYF.

CDR3 amino acids: CAWRSGAGELFF. The DNA of the CDR3 is TGTGCCTGGAGGTCAGGGGCCGGGGAGCTGTTTTTT. The V gene is TRBV30, the J gene TRBJ2-2, with D tentatively TRBD1 (6 bases). Deletions cut 3 bases from V and 6 bases from J, with 8 bases between. The CDR3 length is 12 residues. CDR1 and CDR2 (germline): GTSNPN, SVGIG (reference sequence).